This T cell receptor (beta chain) derives from a study of regulatory T cells in long-lasting Graves disease. At least ten counts were recorded for this clonotype. Its antigen is not known. Time point specified: newly diagnosed GD, antithyroid drugs for less than 3 months. PBMC RNA was the source of the TCR library. The germline V gene has CDR1 SGHDT and CDR2 YYEEEE. Deletions cut 2 bases from V and 5 bases from J, with 12 bases between. The CDR3 consists of 14 residues. Through Arm-PCR of CDR3 regions and iRepertoire HTBI primers, TCR beta libraries were built. TCRdb redid the calling of the multiplex PCR reads with MiXCR, one entry per CDR3 protein. The profile shows roughly 500,000 distinct CDR3 sequences, 11% to 15% of them singletons. Overall study findings and caveats: Persistent disease exhibited a predilection for TRBV28, TRBJ1-2 and TRBJ2-5.

This sample also appeared in a second study, on T cells in Graves' hyperthyroidism and ophthalmopathy. That investigation notes: Stability of Graves' hyperthyroidism was defined as absent ophthalmopathy progression within 18 months. The study based diagnoses on clinical symptoms, serum thyroxine and TRAb, thyroid ultrasound and orbital computed tomography. An initial round of RT-PCR targeting the TCR CDR3 relied on the HTBI primer set.

This specimen was peripheral blood mononuclear cells (PBMCs), taken at new diagnosis, from a patient treated with antithyroid drugs. This receptor was identified in a woman between 50 and 59 years old with Graves disease. This chain uses TRBV5-6 with TRBJ2-3, with D unresolved. CDR3 DNA: TGTGCCAGCAGCTTATACGGCTGGGGAGATACGCAGTATTTT. It is translated as CASSLYGWGDTQYF.